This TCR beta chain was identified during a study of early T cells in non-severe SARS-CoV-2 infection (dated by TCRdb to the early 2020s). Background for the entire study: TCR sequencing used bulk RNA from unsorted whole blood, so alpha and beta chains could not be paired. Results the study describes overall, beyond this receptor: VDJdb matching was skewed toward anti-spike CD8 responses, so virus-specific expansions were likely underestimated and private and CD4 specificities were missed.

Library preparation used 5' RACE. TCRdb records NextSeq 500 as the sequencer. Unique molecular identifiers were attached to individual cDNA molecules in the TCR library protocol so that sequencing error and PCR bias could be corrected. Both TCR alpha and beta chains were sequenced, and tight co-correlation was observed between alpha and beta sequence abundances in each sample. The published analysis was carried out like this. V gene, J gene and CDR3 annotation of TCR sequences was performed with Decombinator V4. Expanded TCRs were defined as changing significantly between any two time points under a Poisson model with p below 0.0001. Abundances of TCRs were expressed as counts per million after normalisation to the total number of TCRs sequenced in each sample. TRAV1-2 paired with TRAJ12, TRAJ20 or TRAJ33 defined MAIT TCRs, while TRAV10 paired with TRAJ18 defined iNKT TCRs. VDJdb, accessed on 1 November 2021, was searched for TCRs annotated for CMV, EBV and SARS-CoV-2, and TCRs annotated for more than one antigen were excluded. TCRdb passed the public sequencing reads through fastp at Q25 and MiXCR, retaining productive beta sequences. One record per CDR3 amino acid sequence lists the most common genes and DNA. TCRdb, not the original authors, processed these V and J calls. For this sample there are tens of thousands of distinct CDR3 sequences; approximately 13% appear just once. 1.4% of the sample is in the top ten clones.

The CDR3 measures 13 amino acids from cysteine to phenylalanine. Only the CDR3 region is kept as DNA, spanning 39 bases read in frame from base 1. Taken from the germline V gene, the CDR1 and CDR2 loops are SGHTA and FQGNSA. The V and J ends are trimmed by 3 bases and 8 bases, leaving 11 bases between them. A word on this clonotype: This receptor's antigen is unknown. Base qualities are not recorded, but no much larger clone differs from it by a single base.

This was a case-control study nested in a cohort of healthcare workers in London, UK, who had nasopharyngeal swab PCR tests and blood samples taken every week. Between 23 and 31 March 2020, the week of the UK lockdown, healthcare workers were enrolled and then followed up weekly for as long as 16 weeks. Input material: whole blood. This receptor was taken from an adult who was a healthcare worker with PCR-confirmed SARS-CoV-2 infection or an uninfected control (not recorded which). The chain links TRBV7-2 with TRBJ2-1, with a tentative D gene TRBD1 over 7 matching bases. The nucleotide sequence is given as TGTGCCAGCAGCTTCGGCAGGGGGGATGAGCAGTTCTTC. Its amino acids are CASSFGRGDEQFF.